The T cell receptor (beta chain) described here comes from a study of cytomegalovirus exposure and HLA in healthy donors. Study-level information: Later, an analysis reported that the 95 to 150 validation repertoires had used the same platform as the roughly 660 first-cohort repertoires.

The study, taken as a whole, reports: Some TCR beta chains (164 of them) were listed as cytomegalovirus-associated. Most TCR sequences showed up rarely, but some public TCRs showed up in many donors.

The table lists this clone with a few counts. The antigen remains undetermined. Data came from immunoSEQ multiplex PCR; TCRdb stores just in-frame clones and leaves some out. The table lists 140,000 to 150,000 clones, less than 95% of them singletons. The germline CDR1 and CDR2 sequences are SGHRS and YFSETQ. Trimming took off 1 base at V and 6 bases at J, with 13 bases between the two ends. The CDR3 runs 14 residues. This chain connects TRBV5-1 to TRBJ1-1; perhaps TRBD1 as D (6 bases). Sequencing was carried out using PBMCs. The TCR comes from a man aged 18 to 35 in good health and CMV-seropositive. The chain's CDR3 is CASSLIQGTAEAFF. The CDR3 nucleotides read TGCGCCAGCAGCTTGATTCAGGGGACGGCTGAAGCTTTCTTT.